The clone carrying this T cell receptor (beta chain) was detected only once. The junction departs from germline at one end; a sequencing error may be responsible. CD8 cells classed as naive were CD45RO-negative and positively selected for CCR7, excluding terminally differentiated effector memory CD45RA+ cells. The CDR3 totals 14 residues. The V gene's germline CDR1 is MDHEN and CDR2 SYDVKM. The data were taken from a study of shared clonotypes between healthy human individuals. The protocol was immunoSEQ multiplex PCR, while the TCRdb copy is restricted to in-frame clones and leaves out a portion. The sample carries over 2,000,000 clones, 93% recorded once.

J is TRBJ2-1 and V is TRBV28; D is possibly TRBD2 (7 bases). This sequence originates from a man between 18 and 29 years old in good health. Some clones in this sample may be carry-over from other donors' samples. The sequenced sample consisted of naive CD8+ T cells from PBMCs. The CDR3 sequence: CASSLFLAEGEQIF. In DNA form, the CDR3 reads TGTGCCAGCAGTTTGTTCCTAGCGGAGGGGGAGCAGATCTTC.